In its sample, the clone carrying this TCR beta chain was seen a few times. Its target is unknown. The sample originates from a study of T cell responses to AZD1222 COVID-19 vaccine. The protocol was immunoSEQ multiplex PCR, while the TCRdb copy is restricted to in-frame clones and leaves out a portion. The sample includes some 110,000 clones, about 90% of them seen just once. The V gene's germline CDR1 is MDHEN and CDR2 SYDVKM. V was cut by 3 bases and J by 5 bases, with 13 bases left in between. This CDR3 is 14 amino acids long. Study-level findings and limits: Close to half of spike-specific TCRs reportedly recognize unmutated variant regions. AZD1222 recipients seropositive at baseline numbered only six.

V and J are TRBV28 and TRBJ2-5, with no clear D. This receptor was taken from an adult in good health. Source: peripheral blood, taken on day 0 of AZD1222 vaccination. CDR3 sequence reads: CASSLVGSGETQYF. As DNA, the CDR3 is TGTGCCAGCAGTTTGGTAGGGTCGGGCGAGACCCAGTACTTC. Together with reference TRBV28 and TRBJ2-5, the CDR3 gives the full variable domain: DVKVTQSSRYLVKRTGEKVFLECVQDMDHENMFWYRQDPGLGLRLIYFSYDVKMKEKGDIPEGYSVSREKKERFSLILESASTNQTSMYLCASSLVGSGETQYFGPGTRLLVL.